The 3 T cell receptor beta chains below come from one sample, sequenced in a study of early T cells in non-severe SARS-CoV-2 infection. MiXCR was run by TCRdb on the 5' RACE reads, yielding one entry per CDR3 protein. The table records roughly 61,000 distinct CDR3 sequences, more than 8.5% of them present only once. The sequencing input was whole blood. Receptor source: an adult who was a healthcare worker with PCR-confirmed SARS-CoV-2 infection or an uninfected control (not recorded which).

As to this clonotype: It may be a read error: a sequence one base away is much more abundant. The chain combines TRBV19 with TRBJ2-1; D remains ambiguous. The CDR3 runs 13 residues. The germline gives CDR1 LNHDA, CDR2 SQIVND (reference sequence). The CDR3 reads CASSMIASLEQIF. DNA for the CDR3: TGTGCCAGTAGTATGATAGCTTCCCTGGAGCAGATCTTC.

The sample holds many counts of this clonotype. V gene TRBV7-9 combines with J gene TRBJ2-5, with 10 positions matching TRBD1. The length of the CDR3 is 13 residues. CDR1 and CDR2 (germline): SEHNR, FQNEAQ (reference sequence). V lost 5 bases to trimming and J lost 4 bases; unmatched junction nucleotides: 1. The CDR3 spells CASSRTGGETQYF. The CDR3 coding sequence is TGTGCCAGCAGCCGGACAGGGGGAGAGACCCAGTACTTC.

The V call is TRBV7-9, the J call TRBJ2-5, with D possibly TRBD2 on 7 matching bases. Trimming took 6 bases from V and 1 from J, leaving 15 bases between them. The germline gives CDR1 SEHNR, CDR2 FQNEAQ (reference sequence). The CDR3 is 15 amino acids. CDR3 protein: CASRKMGGPQETQYF. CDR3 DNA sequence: TGTGCCAGCAGAAAAATGGGGGGGCCCCAAGAGACCCAGTACTTC.